This is a list of T cell receptor beta chains from one sample in a study of cytomegalovirus exposure and HLA in healthy donors. TCRdb's table, derived via immunoSEQ multiplex PCR, lists solely in-frame clones and lacks some. The sample yields 150,000 or so clones, around 85% seen once. Material: PBMCs. The receptors here all came from a man in his forties or fifties in good health and CMV-seropositive. The CDR3 runs from the conserved cysteine through the conserved F or W. The D gene is left open where the match is weak. Where a row states a size, it is once, few, many or the class of an expanded clone; other rows omit it.

- TRBJ1-2 TRBV7-8 - TGTGCCAGCAGCTATCGGGATTACTATGGCTACACCTTC CASSYRDYYGYTF
TRBD1 TRBJ1-1 TRBV28 few TGTGCCAGCAGCATGGTGGGCAGGGGGCGCTTGAACACTGAAGCTTTCTTT CASSMVGRGRLNTEAFF
TRBD1 TRBJ2-5 TRBV28 - TGTGCCAGCAGTGTAAGACAGGGGCAGACCCAGTACTTC CASSVRQGQTQYF
- TRBJ1-2 TRBV7-2 - TGTGCCAGCACCCTCGAGGCCCACTATGGCTACACCTTC CASTLEAHYGYTF
- TRBJ2-6 TRBV19 - TGTGCCACAAGGCCTCCCGGGGGTGGGGCCAACGTCCTGACTTTC CATRPPGGGANVLTF
- TRBJ2-7 TRBV14 - TGTGCCAGCAGCCAAGGGAGAGGTATCACCTACGAGCAGTACTTC CASSQGRGITYEQYF
TRBD1 TRBJ1-1 TRBV7-2 - TGTGCCAGCAGCGCAGCACAGGGGTTACTGAACACTGAAGCTTTCTTT CASSAAQGLLNTEAFF
TRBD2 TRBJ2-2 TRBV5-1 - TGCGCCAGCTTTCGGCTCGGGGGGGCACGGACCGGGGAGCTGTTTTTT CASFRLGGARTGELFF
- TRBJ2-5 TRBV9 - TGTGCCAGCAGCGTAGCTTCCAGGGTTGGGCAAGAGACCCAGTACTTC CASSVASRVGQETQYF
- TRBJ2-7 TRBV11-2 - TGTGCCAGCAGCTTAGAGGTCCCGGACGAGCAGTACTTC CASSLEVPDEQYF
TRBD2 TRBJ2-7 TRBV5-1 few TGCGCCAGCAAACTAGCGGGGGCTAACTACGAGCAGTACTTC CASKLAGANYEQYF
TRBD1 TRBJ2-3 TRBV27 - TGTGCCAGGGGGACAGAAACAAGCACAGATACGCAGTATTTT CARGTETSTDTQYF
TRBD1 TRBJ2-1 TRBV6-1 - TGTGCCAGCAGCGGGACAGGGGGCAGTGAGCAGTTCTTC CASSGTGGSEQFF
TRBD1 TRBJ1-5 TRBV6-5 - TGTGCCAGCAGCCCCGACAGGGGGAGGAATCAGCCCCAGCATTTT CASSPDRGRNQPQHF
TRBD1 TRBJ2-7 TRBV5-1 once TGCGCCAGCAGCTTGAGTTCAGGGGGCTGGTACGAGCAGTACTTC CASSLSSGGWYEQYF
- TRBJ1-4 TRBV5-1 - TGCGCCAGCAGCTTTCAGGGTGGTGAAAAACTGTTTTTT CASSFQGGEKLFF
- TRBJ2-3 TRBV7-3 once TGTGCCAGCAGCTTAACCTATTCTAGCACAGATACGCAGTATTTT CASSLTYSSTDTQYF
- TRBJ2-7 TRBV28 - TGTGCCAGCAGTTTAATTGGCCCCCAGTACGAGCAGTACTTC CASSLIGPQYEQYF
- TRBJ2-5 TRBV5-1 - TGCGCCAGCAGCGTCAGTGGGACCCAGTACTTC CASSVSGTQYF
- TRBJ2-7 TRBV5-6 few TGTGCCAGCAGCTTGGGTGTTTCAGTCGAGCAGTACTTC CASSLGVSVEQYF
TRBD2 TRBJ2-3 TRBV5-1 - TGCGCCAGCAGCCCACTAGCGATCAAAGATACGCAGTATTTT CASSPLAIKDTQYF
- TRBJ1-1 TRBV27 - TGTGCCAGCAGTATTACAGGTGGCTTGGGCACTGAAGCTTTCTTT CASSITGGLGTEAFF